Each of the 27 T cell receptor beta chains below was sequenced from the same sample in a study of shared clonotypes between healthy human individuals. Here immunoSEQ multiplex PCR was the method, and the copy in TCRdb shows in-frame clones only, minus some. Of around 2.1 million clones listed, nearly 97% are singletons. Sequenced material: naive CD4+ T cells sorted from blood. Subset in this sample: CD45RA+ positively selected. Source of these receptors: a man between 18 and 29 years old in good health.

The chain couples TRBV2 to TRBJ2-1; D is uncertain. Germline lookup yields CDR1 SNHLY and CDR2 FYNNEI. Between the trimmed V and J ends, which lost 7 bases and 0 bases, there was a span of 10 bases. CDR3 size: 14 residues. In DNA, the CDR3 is TGTGCCAGCATGAGTAGGAGCTCCTACAATGAGCAGTTCTTC. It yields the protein CASMSRSSYNEQFF.

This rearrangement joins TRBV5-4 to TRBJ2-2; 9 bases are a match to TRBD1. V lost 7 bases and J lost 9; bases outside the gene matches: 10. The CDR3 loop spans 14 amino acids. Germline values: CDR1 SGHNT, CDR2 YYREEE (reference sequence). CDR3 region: CASEKTGGHRELFF. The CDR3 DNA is TGTGCCAGCGAGAAGACAGGGGGTCACCGGGAGCTGTTTTTT.

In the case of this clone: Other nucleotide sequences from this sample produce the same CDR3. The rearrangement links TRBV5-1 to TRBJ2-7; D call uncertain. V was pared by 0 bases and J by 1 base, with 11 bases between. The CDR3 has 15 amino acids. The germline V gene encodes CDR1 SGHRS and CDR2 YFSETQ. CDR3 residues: CASSLEQDPSYEQYF. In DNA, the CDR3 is TGCGCCAGCAGCTTGGAGCAGGACCCATCCTACGAGCAGTACTTC.

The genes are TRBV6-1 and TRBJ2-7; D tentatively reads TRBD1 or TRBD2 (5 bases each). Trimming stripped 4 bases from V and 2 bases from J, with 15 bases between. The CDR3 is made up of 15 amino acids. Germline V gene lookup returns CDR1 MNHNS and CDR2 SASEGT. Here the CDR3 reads CASSGFNGTTYEQYF. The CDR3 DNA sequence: TGTGCCAGCAGTGGATTTAACGGGACGACCTACGAGCAGTACTTC.

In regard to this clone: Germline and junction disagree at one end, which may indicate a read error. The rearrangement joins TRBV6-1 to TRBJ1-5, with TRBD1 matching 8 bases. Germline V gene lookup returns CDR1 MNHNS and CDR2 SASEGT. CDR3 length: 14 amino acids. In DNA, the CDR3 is TGTGCCAGCAGTGCCTCAGGGGGCAACCAGCCCCAGCATTTT. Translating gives CASSASGGNQPQHF.

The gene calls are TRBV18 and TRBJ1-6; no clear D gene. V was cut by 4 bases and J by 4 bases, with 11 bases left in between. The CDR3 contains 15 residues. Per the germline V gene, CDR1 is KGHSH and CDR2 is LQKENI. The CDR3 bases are TGTGCCAGCTCACTGAAGGACGATTATAATTCACCCCTCCACTTT. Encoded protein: CASSLKDDYNSPLHF.

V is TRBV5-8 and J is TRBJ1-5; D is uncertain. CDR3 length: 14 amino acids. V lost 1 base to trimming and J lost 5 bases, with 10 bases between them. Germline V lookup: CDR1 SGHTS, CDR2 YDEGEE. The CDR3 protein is CASSLNPGYQPQHF. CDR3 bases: TGTGCCAGCAGCTTGAATCCAGGATATCAGCCCCAGCATTTT.

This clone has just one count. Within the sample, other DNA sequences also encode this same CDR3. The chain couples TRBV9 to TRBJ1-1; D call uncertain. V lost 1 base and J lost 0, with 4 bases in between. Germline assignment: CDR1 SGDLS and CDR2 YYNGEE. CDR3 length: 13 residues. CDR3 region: CASSVNLNTEAFF. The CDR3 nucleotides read TGTGCCAGCAGCGTAAACTTGAACACTGAAGCTTTCTTT.

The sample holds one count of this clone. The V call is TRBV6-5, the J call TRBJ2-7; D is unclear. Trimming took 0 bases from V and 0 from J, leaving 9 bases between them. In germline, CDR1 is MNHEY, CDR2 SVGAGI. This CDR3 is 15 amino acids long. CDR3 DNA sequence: TGTGCCAGCAGTTACTCGTACAGTACCTCCTACGAGCAGTACTTC. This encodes CASSYSYSTSYEQYF.

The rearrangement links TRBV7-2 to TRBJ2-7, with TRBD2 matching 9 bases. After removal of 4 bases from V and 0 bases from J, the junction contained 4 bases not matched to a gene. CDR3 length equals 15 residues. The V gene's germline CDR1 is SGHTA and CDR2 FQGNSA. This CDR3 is CASSSRLAASYEQYF. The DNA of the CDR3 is TGTGCCAGCAGCTCGAGACTAGCGGCCTCCTACGAGCAGTACTTC.

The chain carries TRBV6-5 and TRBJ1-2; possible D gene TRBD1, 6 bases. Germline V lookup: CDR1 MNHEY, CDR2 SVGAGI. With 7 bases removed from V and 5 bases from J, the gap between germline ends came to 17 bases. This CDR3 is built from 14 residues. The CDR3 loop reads CASTPQGGRYGYTF. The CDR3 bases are TGTGCCAGCACCCCACAGGGTGGTAGATATGGCTACACCTTC.

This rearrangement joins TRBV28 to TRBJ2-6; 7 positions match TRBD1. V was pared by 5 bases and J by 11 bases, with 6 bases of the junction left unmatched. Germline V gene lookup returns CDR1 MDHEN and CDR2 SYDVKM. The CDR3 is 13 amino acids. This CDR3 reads CASSKTGIYVLTF. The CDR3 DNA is TGTGCCAGCAGTAAGACAGGGATCTACGTCCTGACTTTC. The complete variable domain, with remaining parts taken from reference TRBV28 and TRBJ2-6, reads DVKVTQSSRYLVKRTGEKVFLECVQDMDHENMFWYRQDPGLGLRLIYFSYDVKMKEKGDIPEGYSVSREKKERFSLILESASTNQTSMYLCASSKTGIYVLTFGAGSRLTVL.

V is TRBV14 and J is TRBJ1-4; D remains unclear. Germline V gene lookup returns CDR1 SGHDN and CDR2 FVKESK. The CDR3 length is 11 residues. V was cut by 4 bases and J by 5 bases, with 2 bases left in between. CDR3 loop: CASSRNEKLFF. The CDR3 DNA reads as TGTGCCAGCAGCCGCAATGAAAAACTGTTTTTT.

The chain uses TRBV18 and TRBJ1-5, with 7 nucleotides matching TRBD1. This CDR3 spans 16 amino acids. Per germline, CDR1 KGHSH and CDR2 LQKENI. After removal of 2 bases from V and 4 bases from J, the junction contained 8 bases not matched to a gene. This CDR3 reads CASSPTRTGRNQPQHF. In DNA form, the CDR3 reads TGTGCCAGCTCACCAACCCGGACAGGTCGGAATCAGCCCCAGCATTTT. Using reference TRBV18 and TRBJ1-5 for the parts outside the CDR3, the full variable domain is NAGVMQNPRHLVRRRGQEARLRCSPMKGHSHVYWYRQLPEEGLKFMVYLQKENIIDESGMPKERFSAEFPKEGPSILRIQQVVRGDSAAYFCASSPTRTGRNQPQHFGDGTRLSIL.

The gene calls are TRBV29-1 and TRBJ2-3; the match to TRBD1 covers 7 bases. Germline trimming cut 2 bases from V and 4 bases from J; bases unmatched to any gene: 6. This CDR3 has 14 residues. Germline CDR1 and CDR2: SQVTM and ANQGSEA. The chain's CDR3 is CSVERLDRADTQYF. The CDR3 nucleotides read TGCAGCGTTGAACGCCTAGACAGGGCAGATACGCAGTATTTT.

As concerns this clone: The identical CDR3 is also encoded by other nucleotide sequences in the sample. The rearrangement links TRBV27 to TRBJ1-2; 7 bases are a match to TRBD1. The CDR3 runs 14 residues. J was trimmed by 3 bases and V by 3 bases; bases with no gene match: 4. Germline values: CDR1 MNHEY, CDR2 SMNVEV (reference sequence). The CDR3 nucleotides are TGTGCCAGCAGTTTTAGAGGGGGCCACTATGGCTACACCTTC. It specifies CASSFRGGHYGYTF.

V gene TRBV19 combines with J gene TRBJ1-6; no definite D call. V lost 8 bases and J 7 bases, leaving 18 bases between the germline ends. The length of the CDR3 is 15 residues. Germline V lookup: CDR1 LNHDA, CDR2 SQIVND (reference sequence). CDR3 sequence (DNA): TGTGCCAGTGCGGAGGGAACCGCGGTGAATTCACCCCTCCACTTT. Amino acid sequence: CASAEGTAVNSPLHF.

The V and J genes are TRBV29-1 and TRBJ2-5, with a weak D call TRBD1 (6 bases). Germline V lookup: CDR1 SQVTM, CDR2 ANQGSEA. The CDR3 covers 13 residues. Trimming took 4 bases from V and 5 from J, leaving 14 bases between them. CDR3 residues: CSVGQGRRETQYF. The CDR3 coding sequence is TGCAGCGTTGGGCAGGGGCGTCGGGAGACCCAGTACTTC. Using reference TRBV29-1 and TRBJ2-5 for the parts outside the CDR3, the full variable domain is SAVISQKPSRDICQRGTSLTIQCQVDSQVTMMFWYRQQPGQSLTLIATANQGSEATYESGFVIDKFPISRPNLTFSTLTVSNMSPEDSSIYLCSVGQGRRETQYFGPGTRLLVL.

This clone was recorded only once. The CDR3 DNA reads as TGTGCCAGCAGACTAATAGCGGGAGGCTGGGAGCAGTACTTC. Its translation: CASRLIAGGWEQYF. The chain carries TRBV6-5 and TRBJ2-7; 10 nucleotides align to TRBD2. The CDR3 runs to 14 residues. CDR1 is MNHEY, CDR2 SVGAGI, per germline. V was clipped by 6 bases and J by 7 bases; unmatched bases: 9.

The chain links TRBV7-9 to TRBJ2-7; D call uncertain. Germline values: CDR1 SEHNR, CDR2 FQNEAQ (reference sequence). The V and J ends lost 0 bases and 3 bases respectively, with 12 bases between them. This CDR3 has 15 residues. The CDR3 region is CASSLAQSVYYEQYF. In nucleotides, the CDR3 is TGTGCCAGCAGCTTAGCGCAGAGCGTTTACTACGAGCAGTACTTC.

The CDR3 spells CASNQGLNQPQHF. In nucleotides, the CDR3 is TGTGCCAGTAATCAGGGTCTCAATCAGCCCCAGCATTTT. The J gene is TRBJ1-5, the V gene TRBV19, with D possibly being TRBD1 (5 bases). The germline gives CDR1 LNHDA, CDR2 SQIVND (reference sequence). This CDR3 spans 13 amino acids. V was shortened by 7 bases and J by 3 bases, with 10 bases between the two germline ends.

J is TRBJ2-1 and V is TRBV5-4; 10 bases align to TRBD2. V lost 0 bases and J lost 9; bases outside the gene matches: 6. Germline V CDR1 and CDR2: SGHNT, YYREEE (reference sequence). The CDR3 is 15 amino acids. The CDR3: CASSLDLAGVGEQFF. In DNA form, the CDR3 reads TGTGCCAGCAGCTTGGATCTAGCGGGAGTAGGTGAGCAGTTCTTC.

In DNA, the CDR3 is TGTGCCAGCAGTACACTCTTCGAGCAGTACTTC. Protein sequence: CASSTLFEQYF. This chain uses TRBV6-5 with TRBJ2-7; D remains unclear. Germline V CDR1 and CDR2: MNHEY, SVGAGI. Trimming cost V 5 bases and J 6 bases, with 8 bases left between them. The CDR3 length is 11 residues.

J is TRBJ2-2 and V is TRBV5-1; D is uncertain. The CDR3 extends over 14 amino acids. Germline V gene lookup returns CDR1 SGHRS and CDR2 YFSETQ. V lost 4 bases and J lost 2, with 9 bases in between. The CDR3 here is CASSPLGNTGELFF. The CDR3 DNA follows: TGCGCCAGCAGCCCCCTGGGTAACACCGGGGAGCTGTTTTTT.

Here the CDR3 DNA reads TGTGCCAGCTCACCAAATATCAGGTGGGAAGGGACAGATACGCAGTATTTT. This sequence encodes CASSPNIRWEGTDTQYF. The V gene is TRBV18, the J gene TRBJ2-3; no definite D call. Trimming took 2 bases from V and 3 from J, leaving 18 bases between them. CDR3 length: 17 amino acids. Germline V lookup: CDR1 KGHSH, CDR2 LQKENI.

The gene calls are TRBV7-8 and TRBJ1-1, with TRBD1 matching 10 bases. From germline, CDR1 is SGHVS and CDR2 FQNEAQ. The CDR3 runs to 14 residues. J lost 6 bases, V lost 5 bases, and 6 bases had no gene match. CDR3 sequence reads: CASSRGTGESEAFF. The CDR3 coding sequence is TGTGCCAGCAGCCGGGGGACAGGGGAGTCTGAAGCTTTCTTT.

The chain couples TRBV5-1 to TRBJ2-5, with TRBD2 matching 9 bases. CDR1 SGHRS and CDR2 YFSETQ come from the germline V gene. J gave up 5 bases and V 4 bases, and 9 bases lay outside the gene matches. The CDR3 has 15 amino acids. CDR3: CASSPANSGGETQYF. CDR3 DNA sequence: TGCGCCAGCAGCCCTGCCAATAGCGGGGGTGAGACCCAGTACTTC.